The clone carrying this T cell receptor beta chain was seen only a few times. Its antigen is undetermined. The donors were infants in Finland with congenital heart defects, otherwise immunologically healthy. An approximately 0.45-1 mL peripheral blood aliquot was taken intraoperatively from four of eight donors. All available leukocytes, rather than a set cell count, yielded the blood DNA. The sample belongs to a study of human thymus T cells. Notes on the study in general: Gene usage (both V and J) appeared biased in thymic and blood repertoires.

This CDR3 is built from 14 residues. Germline V gene data show CDR1 as SGHNT and CDR2 as YYREEE (reference sequence). Trimming removed 0 bases at V and 7 bases at J, with 13 bases between. Only in-frame clones appear in the TCRdb table, and some are missing; sequencing was by immunoSEQ multiplex PCR. Of over 35,000 clones listed, 94% were seen once; the top ten hold roughly 0.12%. V usage is TRBV5-4 and J usage is TRBJ1-2; the D gene is possibly TRBD1 (5 bases). The source of this sequence is a boy in the first two years of life with a congenital heart defect but otherwise immunologically healthy. The sample consisted of blood. The CDR3: CASSLVAGSSGYTF. The CDR3 nucleotides are TGTGCCAGCAGCTTGGTGGCAGGGTCGAGTGGCTACACCTTC. The complete variable domain, with remaining parts taken from reference TRBV5-4 and TRBJ1-2, reads ETGVTQSPTHLIKTRGQQVTLRCSSQSGHNTVSWYQQALGQGPQFIFQYYREEENGRGNFPPRFSGLQFPNYSSELNVNALELDDSALYLCASSLVAGSSGYTFGSGTRLTVV.